This TCR beta chain is drawn from a study of shared clonotypes between healthy human individuals. Here immunoSEQ multiplex PCR was the method, and the copy in TCRdb shows in-frame clones only, minus some. Among roughly 570,000 clones, roughly 98% were seen once, and the ten largest hold less than 0.35%. This clone was seen a single time. Its specificity is not known. Trimming left V 4 bases short and J 0 bases short, with 10 bases between. The CDR3 spans 15 residues. Germline values: CDR1 WNHNN, CDR2 SYGVQD (reference sequence). Findings and caveats of the study: Limitation of the genetic and exposure-history diversity represented came from the few donors.

CD45RO-negative, CCR7-selected cells formed the naive CD8 fraction, which excluded terminally differentiated effector memory CD45RA+ cells. Sequenced: naive CD8+ T cells sorted from blood. The chain carries TRBV10-1 and TRBJ2-1, with D unclear. The source of this sequence is a man aged 25 to 40 in good health. The CDR3 DNA reads as TGCGCCAGCAGTGTGGACCTAAGCTCCTACAATGAGCAGTTCTTC. Amino acids: CASSVDLSSYNEQFF.